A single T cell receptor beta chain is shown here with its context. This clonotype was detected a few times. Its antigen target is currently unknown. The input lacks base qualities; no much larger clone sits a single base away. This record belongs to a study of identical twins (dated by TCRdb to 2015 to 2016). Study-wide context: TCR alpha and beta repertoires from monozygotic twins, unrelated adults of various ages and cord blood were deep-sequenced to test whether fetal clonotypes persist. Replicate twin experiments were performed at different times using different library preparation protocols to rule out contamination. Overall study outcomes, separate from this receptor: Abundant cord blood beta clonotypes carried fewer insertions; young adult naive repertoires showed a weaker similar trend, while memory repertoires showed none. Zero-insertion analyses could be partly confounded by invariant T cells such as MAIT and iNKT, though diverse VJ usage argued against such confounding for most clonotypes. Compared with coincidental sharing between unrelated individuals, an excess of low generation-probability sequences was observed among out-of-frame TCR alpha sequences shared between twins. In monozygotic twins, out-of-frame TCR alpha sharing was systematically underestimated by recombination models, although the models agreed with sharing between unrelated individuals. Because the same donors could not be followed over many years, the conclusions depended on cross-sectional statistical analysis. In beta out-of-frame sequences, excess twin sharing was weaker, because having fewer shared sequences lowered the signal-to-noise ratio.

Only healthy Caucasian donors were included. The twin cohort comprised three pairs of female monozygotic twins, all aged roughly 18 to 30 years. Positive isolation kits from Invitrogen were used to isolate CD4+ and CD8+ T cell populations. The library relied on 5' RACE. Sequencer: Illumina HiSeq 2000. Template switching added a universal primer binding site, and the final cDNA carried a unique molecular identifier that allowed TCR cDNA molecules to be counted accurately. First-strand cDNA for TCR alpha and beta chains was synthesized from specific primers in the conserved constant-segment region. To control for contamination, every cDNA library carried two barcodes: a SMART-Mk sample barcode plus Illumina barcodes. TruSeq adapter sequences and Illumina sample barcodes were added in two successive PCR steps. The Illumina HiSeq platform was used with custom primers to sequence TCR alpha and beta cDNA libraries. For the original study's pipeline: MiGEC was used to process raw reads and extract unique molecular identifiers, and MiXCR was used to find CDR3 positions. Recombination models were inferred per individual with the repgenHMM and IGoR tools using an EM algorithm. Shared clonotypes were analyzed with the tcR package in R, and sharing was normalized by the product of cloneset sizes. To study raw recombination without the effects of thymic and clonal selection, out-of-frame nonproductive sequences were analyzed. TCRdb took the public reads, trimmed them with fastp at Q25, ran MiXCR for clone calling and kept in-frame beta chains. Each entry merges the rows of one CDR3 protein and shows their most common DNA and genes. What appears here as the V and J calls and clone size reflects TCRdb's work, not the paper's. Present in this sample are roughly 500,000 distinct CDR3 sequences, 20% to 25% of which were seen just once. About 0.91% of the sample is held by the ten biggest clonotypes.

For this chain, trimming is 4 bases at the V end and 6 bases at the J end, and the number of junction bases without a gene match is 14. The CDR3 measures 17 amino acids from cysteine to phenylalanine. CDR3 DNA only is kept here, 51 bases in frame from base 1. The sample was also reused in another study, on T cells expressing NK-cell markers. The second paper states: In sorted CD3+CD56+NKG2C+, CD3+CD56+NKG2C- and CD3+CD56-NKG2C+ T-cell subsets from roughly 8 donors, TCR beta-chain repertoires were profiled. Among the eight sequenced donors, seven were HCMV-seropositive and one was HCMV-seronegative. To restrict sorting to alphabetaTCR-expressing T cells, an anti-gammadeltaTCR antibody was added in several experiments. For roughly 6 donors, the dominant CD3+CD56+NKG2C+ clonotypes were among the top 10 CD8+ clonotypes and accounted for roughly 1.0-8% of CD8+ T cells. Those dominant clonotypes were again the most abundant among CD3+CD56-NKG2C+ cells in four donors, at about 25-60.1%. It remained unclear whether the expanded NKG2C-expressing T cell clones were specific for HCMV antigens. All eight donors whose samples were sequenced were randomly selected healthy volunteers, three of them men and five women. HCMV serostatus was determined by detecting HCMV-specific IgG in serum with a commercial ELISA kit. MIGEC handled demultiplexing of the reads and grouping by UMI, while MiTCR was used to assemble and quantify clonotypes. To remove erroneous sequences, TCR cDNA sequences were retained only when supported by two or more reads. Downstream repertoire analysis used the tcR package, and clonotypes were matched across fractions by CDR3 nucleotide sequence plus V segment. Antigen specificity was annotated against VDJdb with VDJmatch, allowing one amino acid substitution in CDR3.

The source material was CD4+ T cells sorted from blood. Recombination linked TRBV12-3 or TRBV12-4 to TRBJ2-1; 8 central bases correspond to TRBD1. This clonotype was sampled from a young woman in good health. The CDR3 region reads CASSSAFSDRVGNEQFF. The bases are TGTGCCAGCAGTTCAGCATTTTCGGACAGGGTGGGCAATGAGCAGTTCTTC.